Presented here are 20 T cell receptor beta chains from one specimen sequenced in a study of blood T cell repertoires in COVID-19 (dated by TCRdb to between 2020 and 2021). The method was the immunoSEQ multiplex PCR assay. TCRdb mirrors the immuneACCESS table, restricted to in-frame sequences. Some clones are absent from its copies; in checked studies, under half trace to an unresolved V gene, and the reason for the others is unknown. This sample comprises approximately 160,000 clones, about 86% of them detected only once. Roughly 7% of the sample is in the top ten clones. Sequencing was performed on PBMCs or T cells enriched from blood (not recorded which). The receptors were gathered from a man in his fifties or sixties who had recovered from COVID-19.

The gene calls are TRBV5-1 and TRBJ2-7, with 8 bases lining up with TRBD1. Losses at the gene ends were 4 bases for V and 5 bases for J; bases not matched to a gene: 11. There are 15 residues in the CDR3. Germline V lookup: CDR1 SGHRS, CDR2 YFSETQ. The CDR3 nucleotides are TGCGCCAGCAGCGGCCGGGACAGGATTTATAACGAGCAGTACTTC. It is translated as CASSGRDRIYNEQYF.

For the CDR3, the DNA is TGTGCCAGCTCACCACCGGGACAGGGAGGCAATCAGCCCCAGCATTTT. It codes for CASSPPGQGGNQPQHF. The rearrangement uses TRBV18 and TRBJ1-5, with TRBD1 identical over 9 bases. J lost 2 bases, V lost 0 bases, and 2 bases had no gene match. From germline, CDR1 is KGHSH and CDR2 LQKENI. The length of the CDR3 is 16 residues. Based on the CDR3 plus reference TRBV18 and TRBJ1-5, the full variable domain is NAGVMQNPRHLVRRRGQEARLRCSPMKGHSHVYWYRQLPEEGLKFMVYLQKENIIDESGMPKERFSAEFPKEGPSILRIQQVVRGDSAAYFCASSPPGQGGNQPQHFGDGTRLSIL.

The CDR3 nucleotides are TGTGCCAGCAGTTCTAATGTCAGGGGGGACTACGAGCAGTACTTC. As protein: CASSSNVRGDYEQYF. The gene calls are TRBV6-2 or TRBV6-3 and TRBJ2-7; TRBD1 is a possible D gene (7 bases). Trimming left V 4 bases short and J 3 bases short, with 16 bases between. This CDR3 is built from 15 residues. CDR1 and CDR2 from the germline V gene are MNHEY and SVGEGT.

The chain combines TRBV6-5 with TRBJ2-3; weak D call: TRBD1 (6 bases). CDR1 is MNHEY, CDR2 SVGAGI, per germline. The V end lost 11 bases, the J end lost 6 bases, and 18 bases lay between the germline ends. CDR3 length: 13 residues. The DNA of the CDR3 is TGTGCCTCACGAACAGGGTACGCTGATACGCAGTATTTT. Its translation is CASRTGYADTQYF.

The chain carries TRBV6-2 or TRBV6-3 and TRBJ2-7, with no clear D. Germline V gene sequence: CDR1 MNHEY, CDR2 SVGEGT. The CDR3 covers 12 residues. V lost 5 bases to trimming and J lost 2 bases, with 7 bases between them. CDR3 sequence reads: CASSGRTYEQYF. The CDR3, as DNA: TGTGCCAGCAGTGGCAGGACCTACGAGCAGTACTTC.

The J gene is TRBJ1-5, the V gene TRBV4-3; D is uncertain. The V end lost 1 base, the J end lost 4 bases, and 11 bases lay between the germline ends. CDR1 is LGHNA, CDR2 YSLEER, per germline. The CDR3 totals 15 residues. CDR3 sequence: CASSQGGLGNQPQHF. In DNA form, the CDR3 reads TGCGCCAGCAGCCAAGGAGGGCTAGGGAATCAGCCCCAGCATTTT.

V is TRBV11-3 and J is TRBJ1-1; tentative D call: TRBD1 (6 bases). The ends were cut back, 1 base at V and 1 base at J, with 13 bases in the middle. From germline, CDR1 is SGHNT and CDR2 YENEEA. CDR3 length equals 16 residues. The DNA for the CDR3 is TGTGCCAGCAGCTTAGGATTACAGGGAAAGAACACTGAAGCTTTCTTT. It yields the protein CASSLGLQGKNTEAFF.

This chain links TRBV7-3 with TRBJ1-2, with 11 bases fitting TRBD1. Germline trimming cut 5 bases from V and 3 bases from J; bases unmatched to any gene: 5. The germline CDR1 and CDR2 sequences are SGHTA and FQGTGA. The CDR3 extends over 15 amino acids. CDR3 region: CASSPGTGGDYGYTF. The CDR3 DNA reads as TGTGCCAGCAGCCCCGGGACAGGGGGTGACTATGGCTACACCTTC.

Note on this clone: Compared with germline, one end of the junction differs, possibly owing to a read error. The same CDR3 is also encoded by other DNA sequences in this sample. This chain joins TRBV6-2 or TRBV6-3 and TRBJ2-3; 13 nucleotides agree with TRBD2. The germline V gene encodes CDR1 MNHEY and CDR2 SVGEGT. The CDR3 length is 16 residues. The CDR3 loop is CASSWTSGGGTDTQYF. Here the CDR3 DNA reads TGCGCCAGCAGTTGGACTAGCGGGGGCGGCACAGATACGCAGTATTTT.

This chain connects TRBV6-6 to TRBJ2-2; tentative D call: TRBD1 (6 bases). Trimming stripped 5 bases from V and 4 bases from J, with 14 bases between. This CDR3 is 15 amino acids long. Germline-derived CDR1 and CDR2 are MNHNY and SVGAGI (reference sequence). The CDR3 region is CASSPPGQITGELFF. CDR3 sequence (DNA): TGTGCCAGCAGTCCCCCGGGACAAATCACCGGGGAGCTGTTTTTT.

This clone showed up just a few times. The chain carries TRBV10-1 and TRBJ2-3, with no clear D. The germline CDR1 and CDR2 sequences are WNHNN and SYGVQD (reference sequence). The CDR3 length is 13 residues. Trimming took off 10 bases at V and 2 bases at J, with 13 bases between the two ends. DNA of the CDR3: TGCGCCACCCTGACACTTTCCACAGATACGCAGTATTTT. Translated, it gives CATLTLSTDTQYF.

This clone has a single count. CDR3 DNA sequence: TGTGCCAGCAGTCGACAGATCAAGCAGGGCTACACCTTC. Protein: CASSRQIKQGYTF. The genes are TRBV2 and TRBJ1-2; a possible D gene is TRBD1 (5 bases). This CDR3 is built from 13 residues. Trimming took off 5 bases at V and 8 bases at J, with 15 bases between the two ends. Germline values: CDR1 SNHLY, CDR2 FYNNEI.

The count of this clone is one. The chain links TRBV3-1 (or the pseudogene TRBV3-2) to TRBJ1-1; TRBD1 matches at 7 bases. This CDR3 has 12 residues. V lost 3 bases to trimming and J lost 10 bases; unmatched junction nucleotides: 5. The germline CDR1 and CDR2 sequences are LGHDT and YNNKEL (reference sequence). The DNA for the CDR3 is TGTGCCAGCAGCCAGGTAGACAGGGCAGCTTTCTTT. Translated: CASSQVDRAAFF.

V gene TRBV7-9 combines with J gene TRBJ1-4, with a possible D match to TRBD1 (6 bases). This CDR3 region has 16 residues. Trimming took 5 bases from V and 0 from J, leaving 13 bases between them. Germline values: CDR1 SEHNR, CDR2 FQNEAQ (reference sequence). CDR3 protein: CASSSGQTTTNEKLFF. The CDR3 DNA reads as TGTGCCAGCAGCAGCGGACAGACCACAACTAATGAAAAACTGTTTTTT.

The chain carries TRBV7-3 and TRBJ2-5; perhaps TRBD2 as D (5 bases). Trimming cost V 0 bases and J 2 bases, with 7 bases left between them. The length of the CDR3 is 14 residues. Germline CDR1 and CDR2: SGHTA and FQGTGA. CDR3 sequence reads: CASSLTGLQETQYF. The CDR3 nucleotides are TGTGCCAGCAGCTTAACAGGACTGCAAGAGACCCAGTACTTC.

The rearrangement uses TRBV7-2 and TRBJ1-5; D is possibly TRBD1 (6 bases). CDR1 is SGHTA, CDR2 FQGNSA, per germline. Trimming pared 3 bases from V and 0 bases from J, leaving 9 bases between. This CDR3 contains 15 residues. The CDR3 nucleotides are TGTGCCAGCAGCTTTGGGACAACTAGCAATCAGCCCCAGCATTTT. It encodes CASSFGTTSNQPQHF.

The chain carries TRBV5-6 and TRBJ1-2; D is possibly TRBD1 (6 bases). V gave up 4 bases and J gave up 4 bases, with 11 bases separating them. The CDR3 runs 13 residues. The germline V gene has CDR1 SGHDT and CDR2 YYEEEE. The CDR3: CASSLGGPYGYTF. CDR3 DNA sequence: TGTGCCAGCAGCCTTGGGGGCCCCTATGGCTACACCTTC.

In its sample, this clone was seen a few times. Here the CDR3 reads CASLRDIISEQYF. As DNA, the CDR3 is TGTGCCAGCCTCCGGGACATTATCTCCGAGCAGTACTTC. The V call is TRBV2, the J call TRBJ2-7; D may be TRBD1 (6 bases). The germline V and J ends were trimmed by 8 bases and 6 bases, with 17 bases remaining between them. The CDR3 is 13 residues long. From germline, CDR1 is SNHLY and CDR2 FYNNEI.

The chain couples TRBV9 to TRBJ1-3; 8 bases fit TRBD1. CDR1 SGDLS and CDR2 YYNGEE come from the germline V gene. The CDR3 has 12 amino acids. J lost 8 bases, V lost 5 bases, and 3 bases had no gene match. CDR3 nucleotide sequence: TGTGCCAGCAGTACGGACAGGGACACCATATATTTT. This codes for CASSTDRDTIYF.

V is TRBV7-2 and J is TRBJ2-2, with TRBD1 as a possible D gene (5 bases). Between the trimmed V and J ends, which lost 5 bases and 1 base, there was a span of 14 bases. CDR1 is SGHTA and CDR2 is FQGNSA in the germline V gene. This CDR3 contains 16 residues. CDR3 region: CASSPQAQGNTGELFF. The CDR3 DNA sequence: TGTGCCAGCAGCCCCCAAGCCCAGGGGAACACCGGGGAGCTGTTTTTT.